This TCR beta chain was sequenced for a study of blood T cell repertoires in COVID-19. The wider study: In each case, the material was cDNA or gDNA derived from T cells, B-cell-depleted T cells, or PBMCs.

Using immunoSEQ multiplex PCR, the repertoire was profiled, and TCRdb retains in-frame clones only, with some absent. The sample has under 200,000 clones, about 86% seen once. The CDR3 consists of 14 residues. The junction had 6 bases not matched to a gene; V was cut back by 3 bases and J by 7 bases. Per the germline V gene, CDR1 is MNHEY and CDR2 is SMNVEV (reference sequence). Specimen: peripheral blood. This receptor was taken from a man aged 45-60 years with active or convalescent COVID-19. V usage is TRBV27 and J usage is TRBJ1-2; TRBD1 agrees at 9 bases. This CDR3 is CASSFRDRVSGYTF. The CDR3 nucleotides read TGTGCCAGCAGTTTCCGGGACAGGGTTTCTGGCTACACCTTC.